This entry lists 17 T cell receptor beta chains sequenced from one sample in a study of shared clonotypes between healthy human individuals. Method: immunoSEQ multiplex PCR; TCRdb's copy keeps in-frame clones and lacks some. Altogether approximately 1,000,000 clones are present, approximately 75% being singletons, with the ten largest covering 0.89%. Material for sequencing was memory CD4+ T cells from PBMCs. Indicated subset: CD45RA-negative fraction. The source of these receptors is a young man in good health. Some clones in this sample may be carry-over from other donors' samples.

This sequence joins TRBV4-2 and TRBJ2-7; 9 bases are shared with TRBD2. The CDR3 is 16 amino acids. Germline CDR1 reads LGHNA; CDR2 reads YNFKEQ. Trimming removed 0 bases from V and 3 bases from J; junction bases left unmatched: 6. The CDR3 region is CASSQDLAGIIYEQYF. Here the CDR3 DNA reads TGTGCCAGCAGCCAAGATCTAGCGGGAATTATCTACGAGCAGTACTTC.

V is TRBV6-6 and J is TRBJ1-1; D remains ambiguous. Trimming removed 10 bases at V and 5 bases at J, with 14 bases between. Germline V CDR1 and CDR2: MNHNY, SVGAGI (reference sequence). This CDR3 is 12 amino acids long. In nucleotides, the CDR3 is TGTGCCACCGACGTAGAGGGAACTGAAGCTTTCTTT. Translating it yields CATDVEGTEAFF.

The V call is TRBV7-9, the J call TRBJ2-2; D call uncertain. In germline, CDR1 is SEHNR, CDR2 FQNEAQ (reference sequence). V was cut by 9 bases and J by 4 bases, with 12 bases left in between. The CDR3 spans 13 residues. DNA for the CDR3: TGTGCCAGTCGGGCGGACCCCACCGGGGAGCTGTTTTTT. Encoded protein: CASRADPTGELFF. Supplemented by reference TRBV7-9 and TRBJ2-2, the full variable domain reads DTGVSQNPRHKITKRGQNVTFRCDPISEHNRLYWYRQTLGQGPEFLTYFQNEAQLEKSRLLSDRFSAERPKGSFSTLEIQRTEQGDSAMYLCASRADPTGELFFGEGSRLTVL.

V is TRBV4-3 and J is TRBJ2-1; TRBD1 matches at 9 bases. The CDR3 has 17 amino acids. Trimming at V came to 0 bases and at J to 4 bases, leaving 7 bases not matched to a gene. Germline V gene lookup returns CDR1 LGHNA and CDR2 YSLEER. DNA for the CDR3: TGCGCCAGCAGCCAAGATGCCGGGACAGGGCTATACAATGAGCAGTTCTTC. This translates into CASSQDAGTGLYNEQFF.

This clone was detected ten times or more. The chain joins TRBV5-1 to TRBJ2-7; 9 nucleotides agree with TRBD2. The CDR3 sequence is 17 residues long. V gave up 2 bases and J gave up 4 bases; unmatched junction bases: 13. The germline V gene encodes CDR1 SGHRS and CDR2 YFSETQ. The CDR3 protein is CASSFTLRGRAVYEQYF. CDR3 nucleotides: TGCGCCAGCAGCTTCACCCTTCGCGGGAGGGCCGTATACGAGCAGTACTTC. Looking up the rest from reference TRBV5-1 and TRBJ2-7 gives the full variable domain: KAGVTQTPRYLIKTRGQQVTLSCSPISGHRSVSWYQQTPGQGLQFLFEYFSETQRNKGNFPGRFSGRQFSNSRSEMNVSTLELGDSALYLCASSFTLRGRAVYEQYFGPGTRLTVT.

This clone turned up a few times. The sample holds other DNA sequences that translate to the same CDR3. CDR3 region: CASSPYTDTQYF. CDR3 nucleotide sequence: TGCGCCAGCAGCCCTTACACAGATACGCAGTATTTT. The chain employs TRBV5-1 and TRBJ2-3; no clear D. This CDR3 has 12 residues. V gave up 4 bases and J gave up 2 bases, with 5 bases separating them. Germline CDR1 reads SGHRS; CDR2 reads YFSETQ.

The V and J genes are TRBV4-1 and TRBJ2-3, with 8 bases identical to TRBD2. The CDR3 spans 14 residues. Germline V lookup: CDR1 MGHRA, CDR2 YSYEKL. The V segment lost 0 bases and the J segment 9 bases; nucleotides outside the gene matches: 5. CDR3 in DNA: TGCGCCAGCAGCCAAGATCCGGGACTAGGCACGCAGTATTTT. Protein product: CASSQDPGLGTQYF.

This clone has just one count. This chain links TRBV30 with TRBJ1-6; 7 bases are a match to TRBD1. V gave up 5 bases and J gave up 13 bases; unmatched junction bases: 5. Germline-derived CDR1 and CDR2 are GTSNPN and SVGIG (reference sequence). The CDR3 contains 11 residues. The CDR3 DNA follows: TGTGCCTGGGAGGACAGGTCGCCCCTCCACTTT. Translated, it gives CAWEDRSPLHF.

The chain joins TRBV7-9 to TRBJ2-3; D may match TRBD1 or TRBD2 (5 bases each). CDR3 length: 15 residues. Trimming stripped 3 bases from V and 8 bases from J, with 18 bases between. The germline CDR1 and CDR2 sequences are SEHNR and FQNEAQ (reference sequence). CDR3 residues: CASSFGGTPGATQYF. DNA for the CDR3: TGTGCCAGCAGCTTCGGAGGCACGCCTGGGGCTACGCAGTATTTT.

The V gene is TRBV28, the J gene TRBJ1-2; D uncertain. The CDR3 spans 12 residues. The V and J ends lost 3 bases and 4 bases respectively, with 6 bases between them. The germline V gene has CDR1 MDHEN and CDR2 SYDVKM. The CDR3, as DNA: TGTGCCAGCAGTTTCAGGATCTATGGCTACACCTTC. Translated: CASSFRIYGYTF.

The CDR3 region has the DNA TGTGCCTCGGTGTCAACGGGAAACACCATATATTTT. Amino acids: CASVSTGNTIYF. The V gene is TRBV6-5, the J gene TRBJ1-3; D gene ambiguous. V was cut by 11 bases and J by 4 bases, with 12 bases left in between. This CDR3 spans 12 amino acids. The germline V gene encodes CDR1 MNHEY and CDR2 SVGAGI.

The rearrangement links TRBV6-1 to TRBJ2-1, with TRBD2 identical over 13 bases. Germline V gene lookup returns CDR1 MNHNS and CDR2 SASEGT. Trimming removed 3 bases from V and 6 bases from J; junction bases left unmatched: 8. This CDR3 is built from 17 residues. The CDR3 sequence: CASSELPGTSGINEQFF. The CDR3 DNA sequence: TGTGCCAGCAGTGAGCTCCCCGGGACTAGCGGGATCAATGAGCAGTTCTTC.

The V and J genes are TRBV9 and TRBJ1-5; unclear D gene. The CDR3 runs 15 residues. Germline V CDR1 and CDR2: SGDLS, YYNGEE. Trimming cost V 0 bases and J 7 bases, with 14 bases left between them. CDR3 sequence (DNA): TGTGCCAGCAGCGTAGGAAGCCAGATGGGGCAGCCCCAGCATTTT. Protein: CASSVGSQMGQPQHF.

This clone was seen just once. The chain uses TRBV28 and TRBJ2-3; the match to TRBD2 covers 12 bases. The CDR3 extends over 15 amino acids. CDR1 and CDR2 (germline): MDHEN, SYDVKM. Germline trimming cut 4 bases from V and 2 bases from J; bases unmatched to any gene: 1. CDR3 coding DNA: TGTGCCAGCAGTTGGACTAGCGGGATCACAGATACGCAGTATTTT. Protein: CASSWTSGITDTQYF.

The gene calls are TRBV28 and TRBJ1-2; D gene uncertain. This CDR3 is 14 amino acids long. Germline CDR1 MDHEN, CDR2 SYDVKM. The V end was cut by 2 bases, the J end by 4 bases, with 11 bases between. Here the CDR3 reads CASSLTQSLYGYTF. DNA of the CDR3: TGTGCCAGCAGTTTAACACAATCCCTCTATGGCTACACCTTC.

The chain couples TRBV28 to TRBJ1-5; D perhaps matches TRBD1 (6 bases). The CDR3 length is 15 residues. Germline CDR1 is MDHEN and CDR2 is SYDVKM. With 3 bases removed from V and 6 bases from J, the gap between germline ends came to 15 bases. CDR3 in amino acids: CASSFMRQDLQPQHF. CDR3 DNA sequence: TGTGCCAGCAGTTTTATGAGACAGGACCTTCAGCCCCAGCATTTT. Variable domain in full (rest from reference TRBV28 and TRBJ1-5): DVKVTQSSRYLVKRTGEKVFLECVQDMDHENMFWYRQDPGLGLRLIYFSYDVKMKEKGDIPEGYSVSREKKERFSLILESASTNQTSMYLCASSFMRQDLQPQHFGDGTRLSIL.

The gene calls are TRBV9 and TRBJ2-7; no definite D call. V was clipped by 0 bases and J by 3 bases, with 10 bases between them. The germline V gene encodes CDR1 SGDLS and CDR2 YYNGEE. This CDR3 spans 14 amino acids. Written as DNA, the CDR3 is TGTGCCAGCAGCGTAGGAATAGGAAACTACGAGCAGTACTTC. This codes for CASSVGIGNYEQYF.